What follows are 30 T cell receptor beta chains derived from one specimen sequenced in a study of molecular identifiers for immune sequencing clone quantification. A single record per CDR3 protein comes from TCRdb applying MiXCR to the PCR reads. The table lists about 640,000 distinct CDR3 sequences, about 20% of them singletons. Sequenced material: naive CD8+ T cells from blood, with Jurkat cell RNA spiked in. Noted subset: FACS-sorted CD8+CD4-CCR7+CD45RA+ naive T cells. The receptors here all came from a human donor in good health. Some libraries in this study had Jurkat cell RNA spiked in.

There are many counts of this clonotype. V and J are TRBV5-1 and TRBJ2-5; D is possibly TRBD1 (5 bases). V was shortened by 0 bases and J by 5 bases, with 11 bases between the two germline ends. The CDR3 sequence is 14 residues long. Germline V gives CDR1 SGHRS, CDR2 YFSETQ. CDR3 sequence reads: CASSLASGLETQYF. In nucleotides, the CDR3 is TGCGCCAGCAGCTTGGCGTCAGGGCTGGAGACCCAGTACTTC.

This clonotype was picked up many times. The chain couples TRBV7-9 to TRBJ1-1; tentative D call: TRBD1 (6 bases). V was clipped by 5 bases and J by 0 bases, with 13 bases between them. This CDR3 has 15 residues. CDR1 is SEHNR, CDR2 FQNEAQ, per germline (reference sequence). DNA for the CDR3: TGTGCCAGCAGCCCTTCGGCAGGGGTGAACACTGAAGCTTTCTTT. As protein: CASSPSAGVNTEAFF.

The table lists this clonotype with many counts. The chain carries TRBV13 and TRBJ2-1, with a possible D match to TRBD1 (7 bases). Germline assignment: CDR1 PRHDT and CDR2 FYEKMQ (reference sequence). V lost 1 base, J lost 6 bases, and 13 bases lay in between. CDR3 length equals 15 residues. CDR3 bases: TGTGCCAGCAGCTTAGATGGCAGGGGGGTCAATGAGCAGTTCTTC. It yields the protein CASSLDGRGVNEQFF.

Many counts were recorded for this clonotype. V gene TRBV4-1 combines with J gene TRBJ2-7; D may be TRBD1 or TRBD2 (5 bases each). The germline V gene has CDR1 MGHRA and CDR2 YSYEKL. This CDR3 contains 13 residues. V gave up 3 bases and J gave up 6 bases, with 12 bases separating them. CDR3 nucleotide sequence: TGCGCCAGCAGCCAGCCCGGGGCAGCCGAGCAGTACTTC. Translation gives CASSQPGAAEQYF.

This clonotype showed up just a few times. V is TRBV7-9 and J is TRBJ2-1; weak D call: TRBD1 (5 bases). This CDR3 contains 13 residues. The germline V and J ends were trimmed by 5 bases and 4 bases, with 9 bases remaining between them. The V gene's germline CDR1 is SEHNR and CDR2 FQNEAQ (reference sequence). CDR3 nucleotides: TGTGCCAGCAGCGGGGCGGAATACAATGAGCAGTTCTTC. Protein product: CASSGAEYNEQFF.

This clonotype was counted at least ten times. This chain links TRBV5-4 with TRBJ1-1; D is possibly TRBD1 (6 bases). V dropped 4 bases and J dropped 3 bases, with 16 bases sitting between them. The germline CDR1 and CDR2 sequences are SGHNT and YYREEE (reference sequence). The CDR3 loop spans 15 amino acids. CDR3 amino acids: CASSPYRDTDTEAFF. CDR3 DNA: TGTGCCAGCAGCCCGTACCGGGACACGGACACTGAAGCTTTCTTT.

This clonotype was counted at least ten times. Compared with germline, one end of the junction differs, possibly owing to a read error. The chain recombines TRBV5-1 with TRBJ1-4; D is unresolved. Germline V gives CDR1 SGHRS, CDR2 YFSETQ. The CDR3 contains 12 residues. The CDR3 DNA sequence: TGTGCCAGCAGTGCAGACGGCGAAAAACTGTTTTTT. Protein product: CASSADGEKLFF.

In its sample, this clonotype was seen many times. V is TRBV7-2 and J is TRBJ2-7; D is tentatively TRBD1 or TRBD2 (5 bases each). Germline CDR1 reads SGHTA; CDR2 reads FQGNSA. V lost 5 bases and J 4 bases, leaving 15 bases between the germline ends. The CDR3 has 14 amino acids. This CDR3 reads CASSPGDVGYEQYF. CDR3 coding DNA: TGTGCCAGCAGCCCCGGGGACGTCGGGTACGAGCAGTACTTC.

This clonotype came up many times. V and J are TRBV28 and TRBJ2-2; 7 bases map to TRBD2. Germline V lookup: CDR1 MDHEN, CDR2 SYDVKM. Losses at the gene ends were 8 bases for V and 6 bases for J; bases not matched to a gene: 9. The CDR3 is 14 amino acids. This CDR3 is CASSLRGRAGELFF. The CDR3 bases are TGTGCCAGCTCTCTTCGTGGGAGGGCCGGGGAGCTGTTTTTT.

V usage is TRBV28 and J usage is TRBJ2-7; D is possibly TRBD2 (6 bases). CDR3 length: 14 residues. Deletions cut 6 bases from V and 2 bases from J, with 14 bases between. Germline CDR1 is MDHEN and CDR2 is SYDVKM. CDR3 sequence reads: CASRDPRETYEQYF. Written as DNA, the CDR3 is TGTGCCAGCAGGGACCCTCGGGAGACCTACGAGCAGTACTTC.

The chain employs TRBV2 and TRBJ2-3, with 10 bases that match TRBD2. V gave up 3 bases and J gave up 3 bases; unmatched junction bases: 3. The CDR3 has 15 residues. The V gene's germline CDR1 is SNHLY and CDR2 FYNNEI. CDR3 sequence: CASSEGLALTDTQYF. CDR3 DNA sequence: TGTGCCAGCAGTGAGGGACTAGCGTTAACAGATACGCAGTATTTT.

Points on this clonotype: The junction does not match germline at one end; this may be a read error. The chain couples TRBV28 to TRBJ1-1; D unresolved. Germline V gives CDR1 MDHEN, CDR2 SYDVKM. The CDR3 runs 13 residues. The CDR3 is CAGGLLGDTEAFF. DNA of the CDR3: TGCGCCGGCGGGTTGCTCGGGGACACTGAAGCTTTCTTT. The full variable domain, completed using reference TRBV28 and TRBJ1-1, is DVKVTQSSRYLVKRTGEKVFLECVQDMDHENMFWYRQDPGLGLRLIYFSYDVKMKEKGDIPEGYSVSREKKERFSLILESASTNQTSMYLCAGGLLGDTEAFFGQGTRLTVV.

As to this clonotype: A read error may be the cause here, since a much bigger clone is one base away. The chain joins TRBV29-1 to TRBJ1-1; the D is unclear. Germline CDR1 SQVTM, CDR2 ANQGSEA. Trimming took off 3 bases at V and 3 bases at J, with 8 bases between the two ends. This CDR3 contains 12 residues. The CDR3 reads CSVEVEDTEAFF. Written as DNA, the CDR3 is TGCAGCGTTGAGGTCGAAGACACTGAAGCTTTCTTT. The full variable domain, rest sourced from reference TRBV29-1 and TRBJ1-1, is SAVISQKPSRDICQRGTSLTIQCQVDSQVTMMFWYRQQPGQSLTLIATANQGSEATYESGFVIDKFPISRPNLTFSTLTVSNMSPEDSSIYLCSVEVEDTEAFFGQGTRLTVV.

About this clonotype: This may arise from a read error, as a much more abundant clone is one base away. The chain couples TRBV19 to TRBJ2-5, with TRBD1 matching 9 bases. The junction had 16 bases not matched to a gene; V was cut back by 9 bases and J by 8 bases. This CDR3 spans 15 amino acids. The germline CDR1 and CDR2 sequences are LNHDA and SQIVND (reference sequence). In DNA, the CDR3 is TGTGCCAGCTACCACATACAGGGGGCGCGAGACACCCAGTACTTC. Residues: CASYHIQGARDTQYF.

The chain employs TRBV14 and TRBJ2-7; D is uncertain. Trimming cost V 0 bases and J 2 bases, with 5 bases left between them. The germline V gene has CDR1 SGHDN and CDR2 FVKESK. The CDR3 has 13 residues. The CDR3 protein is CASSQEPPYEQYF. CDR3 bases: TGTGCCAGCAGCCAAGAACCCCCCTACGAGCAGTACTTC.

This clonotype was found a few times. The chain joins TRBV19 to TRBJ2-7; possible D gene TRBD2, 6 bases. CDR3 length: 15 residues. V was trimmed by 1 base and J by 4 bases, leaving 14 bases between them. The germline V gene has CDR1 LNHDA and CDR2 SQIVND (reference sequence). CDR3 DNA sequence: TGTGCCAGTAGTATAGGAGGAGGGTCTTTATACGAGCAGTACTTC. Translated, it gives CASSIGGGSLYEQYF.

This clonotype came up many times. The chain joins TRBV7-9 to TRBJ1-1; the match to TRBD1 covers 7 bases. The CDR3 covers 16 residues. V dropped 8 bases and J dropped 0; count of bases not matched to a gene: 12. Germline assignment: CDR1 SEHNR and CDR2 FQNEAQ (reference sequence). CDR3 sequence reads: CASGRTGGLLNTEAFF. For the CDR3, the DNA is TGTGCCAGCGGGCGGACAGGAGGCTTGCTGAACACTGAAGCTTTCTTT.

This clonotype was counted at least ten times. The chain joins TRBV15 to TRBJ2-3; 8 nucleotides agree with TRBD2. V trimming: 3 bases; J trimming: 5 bases; junction bases outside the gene matches: 13. In germline, CDR1 is LNHNV, CDR2 YYDKDF (reference sequence). The CDR3 contains 17 residues. This CDR3 is CATSSPLAASEVDTQYF. In DNA, the CDR3 is TGTGCCACCAGCAGCCCACTAGCGGCGTCAGAGGTAGATACGCAGTATTTT.

This clonotype was detected many times. The rearrangement joins TRBV29-1 to TRBJ2-1; tentatively, D is TRBD2 (5 bases). V gave up 3 bases and J gave up 0 bases, with 12 bases separating them. The CDR3 spans 15 residues. Germline V gives CDR1 SQVTM, CDR2 ANQGSEA. The CDR3 sequence: CSVDGGPSSYNEQFF. CDR3 coding DNA: TGCAGCGTTGACGGCGGGCCCAGCTCCTACAATGAGCAGTTCTTC.

The V and J genes are TRBV7-9 and TRBJ1-1; 9 nucleotides agree with TRBD1. The trim removed 10 bases at V and 4 bases at J, leaving 4 bases unmatched. The CDR3 totals 12 residues. Germline V gene sequence: CDR1 SEHNR, CDR2 FQNEAQ (reference sequence). CDR3 DNA sequence: TGTGCCACACAGGGGGCAGCCACTGAAGCTTTCTTT. Protein sequence: CATQGAATEAFF.

This clonotype was observed at least ten times. V gene TRBV30 combines with J gene TRBJ1-6, with 8 bases that match TRBD1. Germline-derived CDR1 and CDR2 are GTSNPN and SVGIG (reference sequence). The V and J ends lost 2 bases and 2 bases, in that order; junction bases with no gene match: 5. This CDR3 is built from 16 residues. This CDR3 is CAWSLDRDAYNSPLHF. CDR3 nucleotide sequence: TGTGCCTGGAGTCTGGACAGGGATGCCTATAATTCACCCCTCCACTTT.

This clonotype was counted many times. The chain uses TRBV20-1 and TRBJ2-2; a weak D match, TRBD1 (5 bases). The CDR3 extends over 13 amino acids. Germline CDR1 DFQATT, CDR2 SNEGSKA (reference sequence). V lost 3 bases and J lost 2, with 7 bases in between. Here the CDR3 DNA reads TGCAGTGCTAGGGACATTAACACCGGGGAGCTGTTTTTT. Protein: CSARDINTGELFF.

About this clonotype: A junction boundary mismatches the germline segment, possibly from a read error. The rearrangement uses TRBV7-6 and TRBJ2-5; TRBD1 aligns across 11 bases. This CDR3 comprises 15 residues. CDR1 and CDR2 (germline): SGHVS, FNYEAQ. CDR3 nucleotide sequence: TGTGCCGGCAGCTACCGGGACAGGGGGTCGGAGACCCAGTACTTC. It encodes CAGSYRDRGSETQYF.

About this clonotype: This could be a read error, since a much larger clone is one nucleotide away. This chain links TRBV4-1 with TRBJ1-5; D not certain. The CDR3 consists of 14 residues. From germline, CDR1 is MGHRA and CDR2 YSYEKL. The CDR3 nucleotides are TGCGTCAGCAGCCAAGGGCATTCCAGTCAGCCCCAGCATTTT. This codes for CVSSQGHSSQPQHF.

This clonotype was detected only a few times. The chain is built from TRBV6-4 and TRBJ1-4, with a tentative D call TRBD1 (6 bases). This CDR3 has 16 residues. Germline lookup yields CDR1 MRHNA and CDR2 SNTAGT. The ends were cut back, 6 bases at V and 7 bases at J, with 21 bases in the middle. The CDR3 DNA is TGTGCCAGCAGAGTCCCGGGACATCCCCAAAGTGAAAAACTGTTTTTT. Its translation: CASRVPGHPQSEKLFF.

Regarding this clonotype: Being one base from a much bigger clone, this may be a read error. The chain uses TRBV9 and TRBJ2-2, with a possible D match to TRBD2 (6 bases). This CDR3 spans 15 amino acids. Germline-derived CDR1 and CDR2 are SGDLS and YYNGEE. The CDR3 region is CASSVGSPESGGLFF. The CDR3 DNA reads TGTGCCAGCAGCGTAGGATCACCGGAATCCGGGGGGCTGTTTTTT.

A note on this clonotype: Sequence at one end of the junction differs from germline and may be a read error. The chain uses TRBV28 and TRBJ2-1; a weak D match, TRBD1 (6 bases). CDR3 length equals 12 residues. Germline-derived CDR1 and CDR2 are MDHEN and SYDVKM. In nucleotides, the CDR3 is TGTGCCAGCAGTTTAGAAGGGGGACGGTCTATTTTC. This gives the protein CASSLEGGRSIF.

J is TRBJ2-4 and V is TRBV7-2, with D perhaps matching TRBD1 (6 bases). Germline-derived CDR1 and CDR2 are SGHTA and FQGNSA. The CDR3 runs 19 residues. V was shortened by 2 bases and J by 6 bases, with 26 bases between the two germline ends. This CDR3 is CASSLFVVLRAGETNIQYF. The CDR3 DNA is TGTGCCAGCAGCTTATTCGTGGTGCTCCGGGCAGGGGAGACAAACATTCAGTACTTC. Full variable domain (outside the CDR3, taken from reference TRBV7-2 and TRBJ2-4): GAGVSQSPSNKVTEKGKDVELRCDPISGHTALYWYRQSLGQGLEFLIYFQGNSAPDKSGLPSDRFSAERTGGSVSTLTIQRTQQEDSAVYLCASSLFVVLRAGETNIQYFGAGTRLSVL.

This clonotype was counted ten times or more. The J gene is TRBJ2-1, the V gene TRBV5-1; tentatively, D is TRBD1 (5 bases). Between the trimmed V and J ends, which lost 0 bases and 7 bases, there was a span of 8 bases. The length of the CDR3 is 13 residues. The germline V gene encodes CDR1 SGHRS and CDR2 YFSETQ. CDR3 sequence (DNA): TGCGCCAGCAGCTTGGGGACAAAGAATGAGCAGTTCTTC. Protein sequence: CASSLGTKNEQFF.

J is TRBJ2-1 and V is TRBV7-6; D might be TRBD2 (6 bases). Trimming shortened V by 1 base and J by 9 bases, and 16 bases separated the two germline ends. This CDR3 has 15 residues. CDR1 and CDR2 from the germline V gene are SGHVS and FNYEAQ. This CDR3 is CASSLGGPMGGEQFF. CDR3 sequence (DNA): TGTGCCAGCAGCTTAGGGGGACCCATGGGGGGTGAGCAGTTCTTC.